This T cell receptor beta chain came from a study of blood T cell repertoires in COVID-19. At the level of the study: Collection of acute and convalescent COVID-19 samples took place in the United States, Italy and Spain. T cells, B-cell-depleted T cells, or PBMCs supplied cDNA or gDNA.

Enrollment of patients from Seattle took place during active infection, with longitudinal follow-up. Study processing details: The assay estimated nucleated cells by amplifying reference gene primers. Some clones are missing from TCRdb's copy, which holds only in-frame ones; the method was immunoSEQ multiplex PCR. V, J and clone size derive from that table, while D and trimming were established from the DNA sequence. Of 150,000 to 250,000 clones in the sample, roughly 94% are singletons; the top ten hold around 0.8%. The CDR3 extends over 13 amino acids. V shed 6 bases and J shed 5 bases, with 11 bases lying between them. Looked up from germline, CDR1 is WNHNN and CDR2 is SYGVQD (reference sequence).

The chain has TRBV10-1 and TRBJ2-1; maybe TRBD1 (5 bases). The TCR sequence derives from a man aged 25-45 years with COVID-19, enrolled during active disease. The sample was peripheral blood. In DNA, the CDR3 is TGCGCCAGCAGCGTGACAGTAAACAATGAGCAGTTCTTC. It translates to CASSVTVNNEQFF.